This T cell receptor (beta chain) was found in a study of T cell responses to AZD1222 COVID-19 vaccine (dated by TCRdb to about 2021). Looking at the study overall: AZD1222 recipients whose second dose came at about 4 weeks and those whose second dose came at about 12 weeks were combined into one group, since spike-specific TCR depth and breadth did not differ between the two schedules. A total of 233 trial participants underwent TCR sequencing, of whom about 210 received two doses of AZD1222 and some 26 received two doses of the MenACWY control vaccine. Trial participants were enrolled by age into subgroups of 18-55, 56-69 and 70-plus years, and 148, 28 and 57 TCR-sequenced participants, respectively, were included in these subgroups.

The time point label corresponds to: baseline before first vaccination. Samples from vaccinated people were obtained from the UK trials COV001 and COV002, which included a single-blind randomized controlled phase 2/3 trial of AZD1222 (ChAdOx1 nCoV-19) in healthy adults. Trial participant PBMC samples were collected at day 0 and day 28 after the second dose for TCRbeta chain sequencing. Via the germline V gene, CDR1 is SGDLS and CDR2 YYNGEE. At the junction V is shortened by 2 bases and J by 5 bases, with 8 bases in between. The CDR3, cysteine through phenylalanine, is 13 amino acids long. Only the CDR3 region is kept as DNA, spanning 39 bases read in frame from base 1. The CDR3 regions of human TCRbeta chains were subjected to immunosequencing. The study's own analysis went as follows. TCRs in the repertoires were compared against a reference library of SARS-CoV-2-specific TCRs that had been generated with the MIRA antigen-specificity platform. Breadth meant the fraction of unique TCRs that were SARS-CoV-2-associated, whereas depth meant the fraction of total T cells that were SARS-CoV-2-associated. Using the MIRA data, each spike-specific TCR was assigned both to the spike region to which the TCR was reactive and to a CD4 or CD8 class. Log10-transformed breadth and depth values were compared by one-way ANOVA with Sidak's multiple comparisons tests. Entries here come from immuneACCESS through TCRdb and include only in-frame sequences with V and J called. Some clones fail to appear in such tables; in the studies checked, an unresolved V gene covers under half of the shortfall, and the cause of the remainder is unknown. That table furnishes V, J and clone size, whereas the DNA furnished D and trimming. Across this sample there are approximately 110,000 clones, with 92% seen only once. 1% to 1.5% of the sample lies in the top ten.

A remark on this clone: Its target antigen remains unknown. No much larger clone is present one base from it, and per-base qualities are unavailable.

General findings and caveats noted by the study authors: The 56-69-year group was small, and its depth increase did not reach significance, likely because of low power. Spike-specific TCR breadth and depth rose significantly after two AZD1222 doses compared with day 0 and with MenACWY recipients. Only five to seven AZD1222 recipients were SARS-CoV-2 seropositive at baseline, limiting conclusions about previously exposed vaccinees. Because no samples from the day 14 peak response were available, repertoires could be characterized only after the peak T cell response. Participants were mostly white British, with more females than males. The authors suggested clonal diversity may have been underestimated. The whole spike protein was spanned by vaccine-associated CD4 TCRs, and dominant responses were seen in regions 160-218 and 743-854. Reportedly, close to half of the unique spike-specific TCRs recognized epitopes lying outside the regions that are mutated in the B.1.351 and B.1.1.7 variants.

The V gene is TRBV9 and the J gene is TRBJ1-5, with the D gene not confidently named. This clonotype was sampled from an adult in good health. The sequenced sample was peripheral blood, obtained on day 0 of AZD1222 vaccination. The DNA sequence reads TGTGCCAGCAGCGTTTTGGCCGATCAGCCCCAGCATTTT. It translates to CASSVLADQPQHF.